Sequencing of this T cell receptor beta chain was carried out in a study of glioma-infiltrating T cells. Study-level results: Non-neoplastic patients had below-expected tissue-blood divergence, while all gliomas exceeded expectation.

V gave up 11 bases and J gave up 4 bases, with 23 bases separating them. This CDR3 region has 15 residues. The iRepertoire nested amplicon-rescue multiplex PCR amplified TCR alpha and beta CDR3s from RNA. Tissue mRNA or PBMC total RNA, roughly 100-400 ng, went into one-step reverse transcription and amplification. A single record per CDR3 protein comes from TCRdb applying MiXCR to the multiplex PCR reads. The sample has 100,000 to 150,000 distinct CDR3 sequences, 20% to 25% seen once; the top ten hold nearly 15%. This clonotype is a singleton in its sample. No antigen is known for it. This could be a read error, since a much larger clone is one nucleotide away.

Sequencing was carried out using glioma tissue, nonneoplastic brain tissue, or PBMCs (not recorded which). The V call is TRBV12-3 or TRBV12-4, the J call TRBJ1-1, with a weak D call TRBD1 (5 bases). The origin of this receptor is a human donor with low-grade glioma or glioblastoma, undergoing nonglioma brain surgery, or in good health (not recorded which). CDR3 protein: CARAPRDGGSTEAFF. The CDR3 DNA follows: TGTGCCCGCGCCCCAAGGGACGGTGGGAGCACTGAAGCTTTCTTT.